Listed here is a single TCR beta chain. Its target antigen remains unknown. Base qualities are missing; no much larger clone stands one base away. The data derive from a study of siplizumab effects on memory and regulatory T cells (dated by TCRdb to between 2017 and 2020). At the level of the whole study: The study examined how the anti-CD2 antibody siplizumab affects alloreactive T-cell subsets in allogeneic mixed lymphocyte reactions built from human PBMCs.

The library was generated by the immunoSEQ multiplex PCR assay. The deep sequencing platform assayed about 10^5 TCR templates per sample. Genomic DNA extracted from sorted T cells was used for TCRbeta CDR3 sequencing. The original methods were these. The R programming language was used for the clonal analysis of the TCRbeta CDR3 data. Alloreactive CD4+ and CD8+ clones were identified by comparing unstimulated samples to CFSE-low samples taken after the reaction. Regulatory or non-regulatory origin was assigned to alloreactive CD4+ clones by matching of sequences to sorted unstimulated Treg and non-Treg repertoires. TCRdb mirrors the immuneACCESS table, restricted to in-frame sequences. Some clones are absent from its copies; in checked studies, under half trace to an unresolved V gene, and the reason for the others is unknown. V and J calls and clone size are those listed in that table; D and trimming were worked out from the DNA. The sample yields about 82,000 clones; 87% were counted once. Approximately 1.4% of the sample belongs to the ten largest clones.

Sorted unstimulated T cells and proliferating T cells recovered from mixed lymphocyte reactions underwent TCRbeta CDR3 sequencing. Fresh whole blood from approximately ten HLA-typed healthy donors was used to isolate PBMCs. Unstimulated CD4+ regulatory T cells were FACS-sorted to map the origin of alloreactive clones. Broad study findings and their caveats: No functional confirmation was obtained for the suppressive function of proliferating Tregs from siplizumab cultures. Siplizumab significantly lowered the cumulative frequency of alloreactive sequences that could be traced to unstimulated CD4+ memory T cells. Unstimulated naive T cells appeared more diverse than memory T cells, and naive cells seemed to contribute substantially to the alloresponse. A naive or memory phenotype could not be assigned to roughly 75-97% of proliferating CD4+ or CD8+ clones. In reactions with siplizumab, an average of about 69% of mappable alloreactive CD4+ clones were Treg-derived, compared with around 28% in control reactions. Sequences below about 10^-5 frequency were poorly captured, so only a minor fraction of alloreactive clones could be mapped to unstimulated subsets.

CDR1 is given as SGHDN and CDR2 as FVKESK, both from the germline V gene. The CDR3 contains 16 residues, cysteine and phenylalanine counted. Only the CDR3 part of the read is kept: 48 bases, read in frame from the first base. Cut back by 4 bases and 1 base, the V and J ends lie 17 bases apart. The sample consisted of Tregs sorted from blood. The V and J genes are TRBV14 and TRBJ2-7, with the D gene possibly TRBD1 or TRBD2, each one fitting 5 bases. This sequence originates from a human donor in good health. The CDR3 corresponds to CASSRTPGPTSYEQYF. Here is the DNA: TGTGCCAGCAGCCGTACCCCGGGACCAACTTCCTACGAGCAGTACTTC.